Each of the 22 T cell receptor beta chains below was sequenced from the same sample in a study of spatial heterogeneity in lung cancer. Using its own MiXCR run on the 5' RACE reads, TCRdb lists one record per CDR3 protein. Of around 110,000 distinct CDR3 sequences listed, 12% are singletons. The time point denotes: blood at routine non-recurrence follow-up after resection. Extraction of whole RNA from tumor, nontumor lung or frozen PBMC preceded unsorted sequencing. The material sequenced was PBMCs, taken at follow-up. The receptor set was obtained from a male donor with early-stage non-small cell lung cancer.

The chain combines TRBV12-3 or TRBV12-4 with TRBJ1-2, with no clear D. V lost 6 bases and J 4 bases, leaving 12 bases between the germline ends. The CDR3 has 13 amino acids. CDR3 amino acids: CASSPAFGYGYTF. The CDR3 region has the DNA TGTGCCAGCAGCCCCGCGTTCGGCTATGGCTACACCTTC.

In its sample, this clonotype was seen a few times. V gene TRBV7-2 combines with J gene TRBJ2-7; 13 nucleotides agree with TRBD2. This CDR3 is 14 amino acids long. Germline lookup yields CDR1 SGHTA and CDR2 FQGNSA. V gave up 5 bases and J gave up 7 bases; unmatched junction bases: 5. The CDR3 DNA reads as TGTGCCAGCAGCGTTCGGACTAGCGGGGGAGAGCAGTACTTC. It yields the protein CASSVRTSGGEQYF.

In its sample, this clonotype was seen a few times. V and J are TRBV13 and TRBJ2-7; 7 nucleotides line up with TRBD2. V lost 5 bases, J lost 2 bases, and 9 bases stayed unmatched. This CDR3 is 15 amino acids long. The germline gives CDR1 PRHDT, CDR2 FYEKMQ (reference sequence). The CDR3 nucleotides read TGTGCCAGCAGCGAAGCGGGACGCACCACCTACGAGCAGTACTTC. It is translated as CASSEAGRTTYEQYF.

The table lists this clonotype with many counts. This sequence joins TRBV7-9 and TRBJ1-6; 9 nucleotides match TRBD1. Germline-derived CDR1 and CDR2 are SEHNR and FQNEAQ (reference sequence). V was clipped by 1 base and J by 13 bases; unmatched bases: 8. The CDR3 is made up of 15 amino acids. CDR3 sequence reads: CASSLGQGGLEPLHF. The CDR3, as DNA: TGTGCCAGCAGCTTAGGACAGGGGGGCTTAGAGCCCCTCCACTTT.

This chain joins TRBV20-1 and TRBJ2-7, with D uncertain. Looked up from germline, CDR1 is DFQATT and CDR2 is SNEGSKA (reference sequence). This CDR3 is built from 12 residues. The V and J ends lost 8 bases and 1 base respectively, with 12 bases between them. CDR3 sequence reads: CSILRDSYEQYF. CDR3 sequence (DNA): TGCAGTATCCTAAGGGATTCCTACGAGCAGTACTTC.

The chain links TRBV28 to TRBJ2-7; no reliable D call. The germline V gene has CDR1 MDHEN and CDR2 SYDVKM. V lost 1 base to trimming and J lost 6 bases, with 7 bases between them. The CDR3 spans 12 residues. The CDR3 is CASSLSRTEQYF. CDR3 in DNA: TGTGCCAGCAGTTTATCCAGAACCGAGCAGTACTTC. Variable domain in full (rest from reference TRBV28 and TRBJ2-7): DVKVTQSSRYLVKRTGEKVFLECVQDMDHENMFWYRQDPGLGLRLIYFSYDVKMKEKGDIPEGYSVSREKKERFSLILESASTNQTSMYLCASSLSRTEQYFGPGTRLTVT.

This chain links TRBV6-1 with TRBJ1-2; D gene ambiguous. The V end lost 8 bases, the J end lost 3 bases, and 16 bases lay between the germline ends. The CDR3 spans 14 residues. Germline values: CDR1 MNHNS, CDR2 SASEGT. CDR3 in amino acids: CASRAGPVDYGYTF. Written as DNA, the CDR3 is TGTGCCAGCCGGGCAGGCCCCGTCGACTATGGCTACACCTTC.

The genes are TRBV11-1 and TRBJ1-6, with D tentatively TRBD1 (6 bases). This CDR3 is 13 amino acids long. Trimming took 6 bases from V and 7 from J, leaving 10 bases between them. Germline values: CDR1 SGHAT, CDR2 FQDESV (reference sequence). The CDR3 sequence is CASSTGTNSPLHF. CDR3 DNA sequence: TGTGCCAGCAGTACAGGGACCAATTCACCCCTCCACTTT.

This clonotype has at least ten counts. The J gene is TRBJ1-4, the V gene TRBV29-1, with D perhaps matching TRBD1 (5 bases). Trimming removed 3 bases at V and 2 bases at J, with 10 bases between. Germline CDR1 SQVTM, CDR2 ANQGSEA. The CDR3 runs 14 residues. Here the CDR3 DNA reads TGCAGCGTTGAGGCCCAGGGTACTAATGAAAAACTGTTTTTT. It specifies CSVEAQGTNEKLFF.

This clonotype was counted many times. The chain links TRBV11-1 to TRBJ2-5; a possible D gene is TRBD2 (7 bases). The CDR3 consists of 16 residues. Trimming left V 6 bases short and J 2 bases short, with 19 bases between. Germline CDR1 is SGHAT and CDR2 is FQDESV (reference sequence). This CDR3 is CASSWGGSWRQETQYF. The DNA of the CDR3 is TGTGCCAGCAGTTGGGGGGGCAGTTGGAGGCAAGAGACCCAGTACTTC.

This clonotype was found a few times. The V gene is TRBV11-1, the J gene TRBJ1-1; 8 bases map to TRBD1. The V and J ends lost 5 bases and 0 bases, in that order; junction bases with no gene match: 8. Germline V gene data show CDR1 as SGHAT and CDR2 as FQDESV (reference sequence). This CDR3 is built from 16 residues. The CDR3 region is CASSPTGGHMNTEAFF. The DNA for the CDR3 is TGTGCCAGCAGCCCAACAGGGGGGCATATGAACACTGAAGCTTTCTTT.

This clonotype appeared a single time. The rearrangement joins TRBV9 to TRBJ2-5, with 8 bases that match TRBD1. CDR3 length equals 16 residues. The V and J ends lost 4 bases and 9 bases, in that order; junction bases with no gene match: 17. Looked up from germline, CDR1 is SGDLS and CDR2 is YYNGEE. The CDR3 nucleotides are TGTGCCAGCAGCCCTAACCAGGGGGCATCCCAAGCGGCCCAGTACTTC. Amino acid sequence: CASSPNQGASQAAQYF.

This rearrangement joins TRBV6-5 to TRBJ1-1, with D uncertain. Germline V CDR1 and CDR2: MNHEY, SVGAGI. The CDR3 is made up of 16 amino acids. V gave up 6 bases and J gave up 1 base, with 18 bases separating them. Here the CDR3 reads CASSLGPPGGNTEAFF. The CDR3, as DNA: TGTGCCAGCAGCCTCGGCCCGCCGGGAGGGAACACTGAAGCTTTCTTT.

This clonotype occurred many times. This chain uses TRBV6-5 with TRBJ2-5, with 7 bases identical to TRBD2. The CDR3 is 14 amino acids. Trimming removed 6 bases from V and 2 bases from J; junction bases left unmatched: 6. The germline gives CDR1 MNHEY, CDR2 SVGAGI. The CDR3 sequence: CASSRGGGQETQYF. CDR3 bases: TGTGCCAGCAGCCGGGGCGGGGGTCAAGAGACCCAGTACTTC.

Many counts were recorded for this clonotype. The rearrangement uses TRBV19 and TRBJ2-1, with D unresolved. Per the germline V gene, CDR1 is LNHDA and CDR2 is SQIVND (reference sequence). Trimming took off 9 bases at V and 0 bases at J, with 12 bases between the two ends. The CDR3 spans 14 residues. CDR3 loop: CASAQATSYNEQFF. The CDR3 DNA reads as TGTGCCAGCGCCCAAGCAACCTCCTACAATGAGCAGTTCTTC.

The sample holds many counts of this clonotype. V gene TRBV6-4 combines with J gene TRBJ2-1; TRBD2 matches 7 bases. Trimming removed 5 bases from V and 7 bases from J; junction bases left unmatched: 8. The CDR3 totals 14 residues. Germline loops: CDR1 MRHNA, CDR2 SNTAGT. The CDR3 protein is CASSPVGGKNEQFF. The CDR3 region has the DNA TGTGCCAGCAGTCCCGTGGGGGGGAAGAATGAGCAGTTCTTC.

This clonotype was counted many times. The chain is built from TRBV28 and TRBJ2-7, with D tentatively TRBD2 (5 bases). Germline CDR1 is MDHEN and CDR2 is SYDVKM. Trimming took off 6 bases at V and 0 bases at J, with 12 bases between the two ends. This CDR3 has 14 amino acids. The CDR3 nucleotides are TGTGCCAGCAGAGCGGCGGGCAGCTCCTACGAGCAGTACTTC. It is translated as CASRAAGSSYEQYF.

This clonotype has a handful of counts. The chain has TRBV29-1 and TRBJ2-1, with 8 bases matching TRBD1. CDR3 length equals 15 residues. Germline V gene data show CDR1 as SQVTM and CDR2 as ANQGSEA. V lost 5 bases and J lost 0; bases outside the gene matches: 6. CDR3 loop: CSVRQGLGSYNEQFF. The CDR3 DNA follows: TGCAGCGTTCGACAGGGGTTAGGCTCCTACAATGAGCAGTTCTTC.

This clonotype was counted ten times or more. The chain recombines TRBV12-3 or TRBV12-4 with TRBJ1-2, with 7 bases identical to TRBD1. This CDR3 has 14 residues. Trimming took 10 bases from V and 2 from J; bases not matched to a gene: 10. CDR3 bases: TGTGCCACCTCCAGGGGGTCCCTAAACTATGGCTACACCTTC. This translates into CATSRGSLNYGYTF.

This clonotype was recorded a few times. The V gene is TRBV5-1, the J gene TRBJ2-5; a possible D gene is TRBD1 (6 bases). CDR1 is SGHRS, CDR2 YFSETQ, per germline. The V and J ends lost 0 bases and 2 bases respectively, with 8 bases between them. This CDR3 spans 14 amino acids. In DNA, the CDR3 is TGCGCCAGCAGCTTGGGACAGGCACAAGAGACCCAGTACTTC. Protein sequence: CASSLGQAQETQYF.

This chain joins TRBV5-1 and TRBJ2-7; possibly TRBD1 for D (5 bases). V dropped 4 bases and J dropped 5 bases, with 13 bases sitting between them. The germline gives CDR1 SGHRS, CDR2 YFSETQ. The CDR3 covers 13 residues. The CDR3 is CASSLDQGDEQYF. The DNA of the CDR3 is TGCGCCAGCAGCCTGGACCAGGGCGACGAGCAGTACTTC.

This clonotype showed up just a few times. This chain joins TRBV28 and TRBJ1-4, with D possibly TRBD1 on 5 matching bases. Germline-derived CDR1 and CDR2 are MDHEN and SYDVKM. Trimming stripped 3 bases from V and 0 bases from J, with 11 bases between. The CDR3 spans 16 residues. The CDR3 DNA sequence: TGTGCCAGCAGTTTCCTTCAGGGTGCAACTAATGAAAAACTGTTTTTT. It encodes CASSFLQGATNEKLFF.